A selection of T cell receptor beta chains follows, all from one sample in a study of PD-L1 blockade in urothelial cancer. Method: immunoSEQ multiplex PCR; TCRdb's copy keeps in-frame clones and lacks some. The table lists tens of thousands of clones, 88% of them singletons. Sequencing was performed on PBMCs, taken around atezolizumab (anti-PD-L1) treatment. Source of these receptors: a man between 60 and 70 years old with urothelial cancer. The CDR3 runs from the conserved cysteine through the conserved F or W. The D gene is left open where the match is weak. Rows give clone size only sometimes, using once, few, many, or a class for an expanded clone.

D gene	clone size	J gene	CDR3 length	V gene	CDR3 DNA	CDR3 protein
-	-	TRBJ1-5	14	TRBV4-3	TGCGCCAGCAGCCAAGGTTATAGCAATCAGCCCCAGCATTTT	CASSQGYSNQPQHF
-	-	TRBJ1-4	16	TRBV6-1	TGTGCCAGCAGTGAAATGGCAGGGGCCGTTAATGAAAAACTGTTTTTT	CASSEMAGAVNEKLFF
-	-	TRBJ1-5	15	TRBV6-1	TGTGCCAGCACCGTCGTAGGGGGTCGCAATCAGCCCCAGCATTTT	CASTVVGGRNQPQHF
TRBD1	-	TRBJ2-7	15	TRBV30	TGTGCCTGGAGTGTACAGGACAGGGGTCCCTACGAGCAGTACTTC	CAWSVQDRGPYEQYF
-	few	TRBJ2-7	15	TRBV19	TGTGCCAGTAGTATAGAAGCGAGGGCCCCTTACGAGCAGTACTTC	CASSIEARAPYEQYF
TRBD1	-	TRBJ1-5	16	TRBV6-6	TGTGCCAGCAGTCTAGGCGGACAGGCCAACAATCAGCCCCAGCATTTT	CASSLGGQANNQPQHF
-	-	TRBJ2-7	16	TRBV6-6	TGTGCCAGCAGTTACGGTTTCAAGGGAGGATCCTACGAGCAGTACTTC	CASSYGFKGGSYEQYF
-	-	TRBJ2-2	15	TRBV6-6	TGTGCCAGCAGTTATGAGGGCGAGAACACCGGGGAGCTGTTTTTT	CASSYEGENTGELFF
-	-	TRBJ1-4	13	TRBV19	TGTGCCAGTAGTAATCGGCAGGGTGAAAAACTGTTTTTT	CASSNRQGEKLFF
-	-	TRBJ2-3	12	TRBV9	TGTGCCAGCAGCGCCGCGTTCGATACGCAGTATTTT	CASSAAFDTQYF
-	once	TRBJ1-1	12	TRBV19	TGTGCCAGTACCATCGGAGGTGGTGAAGCTTTCTTT	CASTIGGGEAFF
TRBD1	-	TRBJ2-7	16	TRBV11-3	TGTGCCAGCAGCTTAGATGGGACAGGGGGCTTGTACGAGCAGTACTTC	CASSLDGTGGLYEQYF
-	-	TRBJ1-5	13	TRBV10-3	TGTGCCATCAGTGAGACCCGCGATCAGCCCCAGCATTTT	CAISETRDQPQHF
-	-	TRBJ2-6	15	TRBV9	TGTGCCAGCAGCCCGACAAGCTCTGGGGCCAACGTCCTGACTTTC	CASSPTSSGANVLTF
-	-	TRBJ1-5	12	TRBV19	TGTGCCAGTAGTATCGACATACAGCCCCAGCATTTT	CASSIDIQPQHF
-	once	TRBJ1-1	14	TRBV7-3	TGTGCCAGCAGCTTAGGCTGGGAGGGGACTGAAGCTTTCTTT	CASSLGWEGTEAFF